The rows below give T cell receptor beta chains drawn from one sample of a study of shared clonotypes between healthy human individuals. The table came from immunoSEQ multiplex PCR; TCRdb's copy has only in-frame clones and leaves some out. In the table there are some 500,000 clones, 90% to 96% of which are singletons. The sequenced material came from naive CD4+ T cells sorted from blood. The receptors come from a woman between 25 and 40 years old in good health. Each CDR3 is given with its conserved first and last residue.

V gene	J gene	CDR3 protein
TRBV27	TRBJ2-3	CASSLSEVTDTQYF
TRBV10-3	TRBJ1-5	CAISESKDNQPQHF
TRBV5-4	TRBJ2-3	CASSAPGADTQYF
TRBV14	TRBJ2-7	CASSQDEVFPFEQYF
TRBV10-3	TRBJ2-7	CAIRPGLAESYEQYF
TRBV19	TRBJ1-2	CASSISPGNYGYTF
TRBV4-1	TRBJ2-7	CASSPYGPRDEQYF
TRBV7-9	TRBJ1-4	CASSLGGGPNEKLFF
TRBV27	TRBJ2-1	CGSSGTSGIGEQFF
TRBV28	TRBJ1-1	CASSLASSGLRTEAFF
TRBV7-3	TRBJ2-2	CASSLRGLAGRVSTGGELFF
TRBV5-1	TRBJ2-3	CASSLDAPRGTQYF
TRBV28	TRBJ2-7	CASGSGVIREQYF
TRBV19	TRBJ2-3	CASSIDLGGLDTQYF
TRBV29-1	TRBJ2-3	CSVFLNTDTQYF